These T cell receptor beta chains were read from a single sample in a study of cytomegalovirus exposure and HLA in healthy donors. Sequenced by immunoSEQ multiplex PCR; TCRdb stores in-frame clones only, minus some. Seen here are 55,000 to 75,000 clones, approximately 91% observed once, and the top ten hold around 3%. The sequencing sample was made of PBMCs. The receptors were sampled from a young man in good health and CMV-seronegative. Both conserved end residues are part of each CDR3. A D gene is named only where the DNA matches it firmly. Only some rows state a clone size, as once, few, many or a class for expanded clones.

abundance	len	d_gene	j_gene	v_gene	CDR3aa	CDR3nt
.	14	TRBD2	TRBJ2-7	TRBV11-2	CASSLREGFDEQYF	TGTGCCAGCAGCCTCAGGGAGGGGTTCGACGAGCAGTACTTC
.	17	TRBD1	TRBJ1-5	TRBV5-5	CASSPLTGPRGNQPQHF	TGTGCCAGCAGCCCCCTGACAGGGCCGAGAGGCAATCAGCCCCAGCATTTT
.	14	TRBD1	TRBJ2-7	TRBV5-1	CASSLTGGTYEQYF	TGCGCCAGCAGCTTGACAGGGGGGACTTACGAGCAGTACTTC
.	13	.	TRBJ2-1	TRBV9	CASSVEGGEEQFF	TGTGCCAGCAGCGTTGAAGGGGGAGAAGAGCAGTTCTTC
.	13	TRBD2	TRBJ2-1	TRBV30	CAWERGGRDEQFF	TGTGCCTGGGAAAGGGGCGGGAGGGATGAGCAGTTCTTC
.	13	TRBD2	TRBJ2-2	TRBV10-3	CAISPSGSWELFF	TGTGCCATTAGTCCGAGCGGGAGCTGGGAGCTGTTTTTT
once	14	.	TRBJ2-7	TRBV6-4	CASRETAVTYEQYF	TGTGCCAGCAGGGAGACAGCTGTAACCTACGAGCAGTACTTC
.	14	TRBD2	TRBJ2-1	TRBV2	CASSSGRAQNEQFF	TGTGCCAGCAGTAGCGGGAGGGCCCAGAATGAGCAGTTCTTC
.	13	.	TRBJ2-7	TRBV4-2	CASSQFPVPEQYF	TGTGCCAGCAGCCAATTTCCGGTACCCGAGCAGTACTTC
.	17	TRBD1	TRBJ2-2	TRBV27	CASSRKTGDREAGELFF	TGTGCCAGCAGCCGTAAGACGGGGGACAGGGAGGCCGGGGAGCTGTTTTTT
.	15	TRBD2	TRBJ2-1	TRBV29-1	CSVGSKREVTNEQFF	TGCAGCGTTGGTTCGAAGCGGGAGGTTACAAATGAGCAGTTCTTC
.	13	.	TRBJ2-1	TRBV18	CASSPSSYNEQFF	TGTGCCAGCTCACCTAGCTCCTACAATGAGCAGTTCTTC
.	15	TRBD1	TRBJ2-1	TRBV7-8	CASSLGGTGDLRQFF	TGTGCCAGCAGCTTAGGCGGGACAGGGGATCTGCGGCAGTTCTTC
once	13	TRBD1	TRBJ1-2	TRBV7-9	CASSRDRDYGYTF	TGTGCCAGCAGCCGAGACAGGGACTATGGCTACACCTTC
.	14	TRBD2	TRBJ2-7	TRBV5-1	CASSLTSGSYEQYF	TGCGCCAGCAGCCTCACTAGCGGATCCTACGAGCAGTACTTC
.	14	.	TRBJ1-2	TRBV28	CASSVPGVGYGYTF	TGTGCCAGCAGTGTCCCCGGGGTAGGGTATGGCTACACCTTC
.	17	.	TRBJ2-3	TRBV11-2	CASSLGVRWERSDTQYF	TGTGCCAGCAGCTTAGGGGTCAGGTGGGAGCGATCAGATACGCAGTATTTT
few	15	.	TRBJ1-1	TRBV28	CASSFVGGWNTEAFF	TGTGCCAGCAGTTTTGTCGGGGGTTGGAACACTGAAGCTTTCTTT
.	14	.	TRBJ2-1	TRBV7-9	CASNRQAYYNEQFF	TGTGCCAGCAACCGACAGGCTTACTACAATGAGCAGTTCTTC
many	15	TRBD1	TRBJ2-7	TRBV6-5	CASSYRDRGHYEQYF	TGTGCCAGCAGTTACCGGGACAGGGGGCACTACGAGCAGTACTTC
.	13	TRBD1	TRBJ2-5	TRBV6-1	CASSGDRGETQYF	TGTGCCAGCAGTGGGGACAGAGGAGAGACCCAGTACTTC
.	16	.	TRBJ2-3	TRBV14	CASSQGLVGHWDTQYF	TGTGCCAGCAGCCAAGGTCTTGTGGGACATTGGGATACGCAGTATTTT
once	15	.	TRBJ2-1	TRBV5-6	CASSLAGLSYNEQFF	TGTGCCAGCAGCTTGGCCGGACTTTCGTACAATGAGCAGTTCTTC
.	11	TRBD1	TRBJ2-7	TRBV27	CASTAGGEQYF	TGTGCCAGCACCGCAGGGGGCGAGCAGTACTTC
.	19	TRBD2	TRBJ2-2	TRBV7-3	CASSLRAGTSGRLTGELFF	TGTGCCAGCAGCCTCCGCGCCGGGACTAGCGGGAGATTGACCGGGGAGCTGTTTTTT